These 14 T cell receptor beta chains share one sample of origin, sequenced in a study of human T cells and chemical hapten exposure. As to time point: patch test 1, 2 weeks after DPC sensitization. Treatment specified: therapeutic diphenylcyclopropenone sensitization with weekly scalp DPC. TCRdb independently ran MiXCR on the RACE reads; one entry per CDR3 protein. The sample yields tens of thousands of distinct CDR3 sequences, 10% to 15% seen once. Sequenced here: whole blood, sampled in connection with sensitization to the hapten diphenylcyclopropenone (DPC). Receptor source: a woman aged 55-69 years with alopecia areata. Some clones in this sample may be carry-over from other donors' samples.

Ten or more counts support this clonotype. This rearrangement joins TRBV3-1 to TRBJ2-3; 14 bases are shared with TRBD2. This CDR3 is 15 amino acids long. Per the germline V gene, CDR1 is LGHDT and CDR2 is YNNKEL (reference sequence). Trimming removed 6 bases from V and 5 bases from J; junction bases left unmatched: 4. The CDR3 bases are TGTGCCAGCAGTTGGACTAGCGGGGGGCGAGATACGCAGTATTTT. Its protein product is CASSWTSGGRDTQYF.

The chain employs TRBV2 and TRBJ2-3, with D perhaps TRBD2 (6 bases). The CDR3 loop spans 13 amino acids. V lost 6 bases and J lost 4, with 11 bases in between. CDR1 is SNHLY, CDR2 FYNNEI, per germline. CDR3 nucleotide sequence: TGTGCCAGCAGCGGGGGAAGGGCAGATACGCAGTATTTT. Its protein is CASSGGRADTQYF.

This clonotype was recorded many times. V and J are TRBV3-1 and TRBJ2-7; 7 bases agree with TRBD1. The V segment lost 1 base and the J segment 6 bases; nucleotides outside the gene matches: 3. This CDR3 spans 13 amino acids. The V gene's germline CDR1 is LGHDT and CDR2 YNNKEL (reference sequence). The CDR3 nucleotides are TGTGCCAGCAGCCAAGCGACAGGGCGCGAGCAGTACTTC. Protein: CASSQATGREQYF.

This chain joins TRBV20-1 and TRBJ1-5; no firm D call. The V gene's germline CDR1 is DFQATT and CDR2 SNEGSKA (reference sequence). This CDR3 has 13 amino acids. Trimming removed 0 bases from V and 6 bases from J, with 9 bases in between. In nucleotides, the CDR3 is TGCAGTGCTAGAGATCGATTATCTCAGCCCCAGCATTTT. Protein: CSARDRLSQPQHF.

This clonotype turned up a few times. J is TRBJ2-1 and V is TRBV3-1; D gene unclear. Germline values: CDR1 LGHDT, CDR2 YNNKEL (reference sequence). Trimming shortened V by 6 bases and J by 0 bases, and 9 bases separated the two germline ends. CDR3 length: 14 amino acids. CDR3 amino acids: CASSSMGSYNEQFF. CDR3 nucleotide sequence: TGTGCCAGCAGTTCCATGGGCTCCTACAATGAGCAGTTCTTC.

There are many counts of this clonotype. The chain carries TRBV19 and TRBJ1-5; D gene ambiguous. The CDR3 totals 15 residues. The ends were cut back, 6 bases at V and 1 base at J, with 13 bases in the middle. Germline V gene sequence: CDR1 LNHDA, CDR2 SQIVND (reference sequence). Here the CDR3 reads CASSVSGGSNQPQHF. The CDR3 DNA reads as TGTGCCAGTAGCGTTTCGGGCGGGAGCAATCAGCCCCAGCATTTT.

This clonotype turned up a few times. The rearrangement uses TRBV20-1 and TRBJ2-3, with TRBD1 matching over 7 bases. CDR1 is DFQATT, CDR2 SNEGSKA, per germline (reference sequence). V gave up 2 bases and J gave up 2 bases; unmatched junction bases: 10. CDR3 length equals 16 residues. The CDR3 loop reads CSARTQTGLYTDTQYF. The CDR3 DNA is TGCAGTGCTAGAACACAGACAGGGCTATACACAGATACGCAGTATTTT.

This clonotype has a handful of counts. The rearrangement uses TRBV20-1 and TRBJ1-2; no clear D. CDR3 size: 14 residues. CDR1 is DFQATT, CDR2 SNEGSKA, per germline (reference sequence). Deletions cut 5 bases from V and 1 base from J, with 14 bases between. The CDR3 region has the DNA TGCAGTGCTCCTCGGCGGCGGGGTAACTATGGCTACACCTTC. Encoded protein: CSAPRRRGNYGYTF.

In this sample, this clonotype turned up many times. The chain links TRBV20-1 to TRBJ1-2, with D unclear. The V gene's germline CDR1 is DFQATT and CDR2 SNEGSKA (reference sequence). The CDR3 has 14 residues. Trimming cost V 4 bases and J 0 bases, with 12 bases left between them. The CDR3: CSAITATPNYGYTF. The CDR3 DNA reads as TGCAGTGCTATTACAGCAACACCTAACTATGGCTACACCTTC.

This clonotype showed up many times. The rearrangement joins TRBV14 to TRBJ2-7; TRBD1 matches at 7 bases. From germline, CDR1 is SGHDN and CDR2 FVKESK. The CDR3 has 16 residues. V trimming: 4 bases; J trimming: 4 bases; junction bases outside the gene matches: 13. CDR3 in amino acids: CASSRTGVPPFYEQYF. CDR3 coding DNA: TGTGCCAGCAGCCGAACAGGGGTGCCCCCGTTTTACGAGCAGTACTTC.

The rearrangement uses TRBV7-6 and TRBJ2-7; 7 positions agree with TRBD1. Germline-derived CDR1 and CDR2 are SGHVS and FNYEAQ. V lost 3 bases and J lost 2; bases outside the gene matches: 7. The CDR3 has 15 amino acids. DNA for the CDR3: TGTGCCAGCAGCTTGGCTCAGGGGGATGCCTACGAGCAGTACTTC. It encodes CASSLAQGDAYEQYF.

This clonotype was recorded a few times. The chain recombines TRBV5-1 with TRBJ2-2, with D possibly matching TRBD1 (5 bases). Germline V gives CDR1 SGHRS, CDR2 YFSETQ. The CDR3 covers 17 residues. V was cut by 0 bases and J by 3 bases, with 15 bases left in between. The CDR3 protein is CASSLDPDGHYTGELFF. The CDR3 DNA is TGCGCCAGCAGCTTGGACCCAGACGGACACTACACCGGGGAGCTGTTTTTT.

V and J are TRBV9 and TRBJ1-6, with D perhaps TRBD1 (5 bases). The CDR3 runs 15 residues. Deletions cut 0 bases from V and 7 bases from J, with 11 bases between. Germline values: CDR1 SGDLS, CDR2 YYNGEE. The CDR3 coding sequence is TGTGCCAGCAGCGTAGAGGGGTTCCTAAATTCACCCCTCCACTTT. Its translation: CASSVEGFLNSPLHF.

This clonotype was counted a few times. The V gene is TRBV27, the J gene TRBJ2-6; D not certain. The CDR3 has 15 residues. V was trimmed by 6 bases and J by 2 bases, leaving 11 bases between them. Germline V gene lookup returns CDR1 MNHEY and CDR2 SMNVEV (reference sequence). The CDR3 here is CASSPHRAGANVLTF. CDR3 in DNA: TGTGCCAGCAGCCCTCACAGAGCTGGGGCCAACGTCCTGACTTTC.